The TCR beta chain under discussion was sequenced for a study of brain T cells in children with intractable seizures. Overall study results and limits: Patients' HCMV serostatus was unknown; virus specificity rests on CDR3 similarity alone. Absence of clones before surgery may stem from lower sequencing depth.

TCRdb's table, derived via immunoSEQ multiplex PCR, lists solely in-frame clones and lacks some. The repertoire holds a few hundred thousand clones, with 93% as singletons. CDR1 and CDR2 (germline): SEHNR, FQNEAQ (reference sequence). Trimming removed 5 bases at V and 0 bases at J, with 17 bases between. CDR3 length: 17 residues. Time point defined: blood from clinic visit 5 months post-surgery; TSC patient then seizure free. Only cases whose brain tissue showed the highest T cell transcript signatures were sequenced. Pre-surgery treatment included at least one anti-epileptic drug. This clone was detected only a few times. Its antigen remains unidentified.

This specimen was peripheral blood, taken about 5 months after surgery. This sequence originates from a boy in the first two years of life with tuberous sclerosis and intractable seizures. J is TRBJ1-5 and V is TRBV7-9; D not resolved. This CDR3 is CASSHPALLDSNQPQHF. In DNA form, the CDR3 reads TGTGCCAGCAGCCACCCAGCCCTATTGGATAGCAATCAGCCCCAGCATTTT.